This T cell receptor beta chain came from a study of blood T cell repertoires in COVID-19. The CDR3 is 18 residues long. Germline lookup yields CDR1 MNHEY and CDR2 SVGEGT. The V end was cut by 0 bases, the J end by 1 base, with 17 bases between. Original data processing: Reference gene primer amplification yielded estimated nucleated cell counts. Profiled with immunoSEQ multiplex PCR; TCRdb holds only in-frame clones, not every one. The D gene and trimming were derived from the DNA, and the V and J assignments and clone size from that table. The sample lists roughly 330,000 clones; around 86% were seen once.

This sequence originates from a woman aged 50 to 60 with acute or convalescent COVID-19. The chain uses TRBV6-2 or TRBV6-3 and TRBJ2-3; the D gene is possibly TRBD2 (6 bases). The sample consisted of peripheral blood. The chain's CDR3 is CASSYSTPVGGGTDTQYF. DNA for the CDR3: TGTGCCAGCAGTTACTCGACCCCAGTCGGAGGGGGCACAGATACGCAGTATTTT.